Each of the 10 T cell receptor beta chains below was sequenced from the same sample in a study of OX40 agonist ivuxolimab in advanced cancers. The table came from immunoSEQ multiplex PCR; TCRdb's copy has only in-frame clones and leaves some out. The table includes roughly 28,000 clones, roughly 80% detected once. Here the sequenced sample was CD4+ or CD8+ T cells sorted from blood, taken in a trial of the OX40 agonist ivuxolimab. The receptor source for this set is an adult with an advanced solid tumor such as melanoma, head and neck, liver or kidney cancer.

This clone was counted once. V gene TRBV12-5 combines with J gene TRBJ2-4; 7 nucleotides agree with TRBD1. V lost 6 bases and J lost 8; bases outside the gene matches: 7. Germline CDR1 reads LGHNT; CDR2 reads FRNRAP. This CDR3 is built from 13 residues. The DNA of the CDR3 is TGTGCTAGTGGGACGGACAGGCCATACATTCAGTACTTC. Protein sequence: CASGTDRPYIQYF.

This clone was picked up a small number of times. The CDR3 reads CASSQTGTQPQHF. The CDR3 region has the DNA TGTGCCAGCAGCCAAACAGGGACGCAGCCCCAGCATTTT. This chain joins TRBV5-5 and TRBJ1-5; D is perhaps TRBD1 (6 bases). CDR3 length: 13 residues. CDR1 is SGHKS and CDR2 is YYEKEE in the germline V gene (reference sequence). V lost 4 bases and J lost 7, with 12 bases in between.

The rearrangement joins TRBV5-4 to TRBJ2-6; TRBD2 is a possible D gene (6 bases). V lost 4 bases and J 3 bases, leaving 14 bases between the germline ends. The CDR3 length is 16 residues. Germline values: CDR1 SGHNT, CDR2 YYREEE (reference sequence). The CDR3 region is CASSPGGWSGANVLTF. The CDR3 DNA is TGTGCCAGCAGCCCCGGGGGTTGGAGTGGGGCCAACGTCCTGACTTTC.

The count of this clone is one. The V gene is TRBV19, the J gene TRBJ2-1; 8 bases are shared with TRBD2. Germline V gives CDR1 LNHDA, CDR2 SQIVND (reference sequence). CDR3 size: 16 residues. V dropped 4 bases and J dropped 6; count of bases not matched to a gene: 11. The CDR3 DNA reads as TGTGCCAGTAGTAGGGGGTCGGGGGGGCCTGGCAATGAGCAGTTCTTC. The encoded protein is CASSRGSGGPGNEQFF.

V usage is TRBV6-4 and J usage is TRBJ2-4; D might be TRBD2 (6 bases). The germline CDR1 and CDR2 sequences are MRHNA and SNTAGT. The CDR3 has 13 residues. Trimming cost V 8 bases and J 7 bases, with 15 bases left between them. CDR3 DNA sequence: TGTGCCAGCCCGGGGGTACAAGAGAACATTCAGTACTTC. Its protein is CASPGVQENIQYF.

V usage is TRBV4-2 and J usage is TRBJ2-3; 9 bases match TRBD2. The CDR3 spans 18 residues. J gave up 2 bases and V 0 bases, and 9 bases lay outside the gene matches. Germline V gene lookup returns CDR1 LGHNA and CDR2 YNFKEQ. The chain's CDR3 is CASSQEGEASGVTDTQYF. The DNA of the CDR3 is TGTGCCAGCAGCCAAGAGGGGGAAGCTAGCGGGGTCACAGATACGCAGTATTTT.

The chain is built from TRBV9 and TRBJ1-1; D remains ambiguous. CDR1 is SGDLS, CDR2 YYNGEE, per germline. The ends were cut back, 0 bases at V and 0 bases at J, with 6 bases in the middle. This CDR3 comprises 14 residues. The CDR3 DNA follows: TGTGCCAGCAGCGTAGTTGAGGTGAACACTGAAGCTTTCTTT. Residues: CASSVVEVNTEAFF.

J is TRBJ2-7 and V is TRBV5-6; maybe TRBD1 (8 bases). The length of the CDR3 is 15 residues. V was shortened by 4 bases and J by 1 base, with 15 bases between the two germline ends. Germline V gives CDR1 SGHDT, CDR2 YYEEEE. The CDR3 sequence is CASSATGGGSYEQYF. The CDR3 bases are TGTGCCAGCAGCGCTACAGGGGGAGGGTCCTACGAGCAGTACTTC.

The CDR3 DNA sequence: TGCGCCAGCAGCTCGTCTCCCTCGACAGGGATATACGAGCAGTACTTC. Its protein product is CASSSSPSTGIYEQYF. The rearrangement uses TRBV5-1 and TRBJ2-5; 7 positions agree with TRBD1. The J call may be in error: the DNA end matches TRBJ2-7 better. This CDR3 spans 16 amino acids. CDR1 and CDR2 (germline): SGHRS, YFSETQ.

The chain has TRBV7-2 and TRBJ1-2, with 7 bases matching TRBD1. CDR3 length: 17 residues. V lost 1 base to trimming and J lost 5 bases; unmatched junction nucleotides: 13. The V gene's germline CDR1 is SGHTA and CDR2 FQGNSA. In DNA form, the CDR3 reads TGTGCCAGCAGCTTAGACGTTGGGGCCGGGACAGCTTATGGCTACACCTTC. Protein sequence: CASSLDVGAGTAYGYTF.